This paragraph covers one T cell receptor beta chain sequence. Trimming shortened V by 8 bases and J by 4 bases, and 21 bases separated the two germline ends. Germline CDR1 GTSNPN, CDR2 SVGIG (reference sequence). This CDR3 comprises 15 residues. Under the authors' procedure: Amplifying reference gene primers gave estimates of nucleated cell counts. The method was immunoSEQ multiplex PCR; TCRdb's version includes in-frame clones alone and lacks a portion of them. V and J calls and clone size are given by that table; D and trimming were obtained from the DNA. This repertoire shows about 22,000 clones, 75% to 95% found once; its top ten account for 3% to 3.5%. This sample stems from a study of blood T cell repertoires in COVID-19. Study in general: Acute and convalescent COVID-19 specimens originated in the United States, Italy and Spain. PBMCs, B-cell-depleted T cells, or T cells provided the cDNA or gDNA that made up the material.

The chain has TRBV30 and TRBJ2-1, with D perhaps TRBD2 (6 bases). The sample taken for sequencing was peripheral blood. This TCR came from a woman in her 70s with active COVID-19. For the CDR3, the DNA is TGTGCCAGCGGAGGGGAGGCGGGCTTATACAATGAGCAGTTCTTC. Its protein is CASGGEAGLYNEQFF.